This T cell receptor (beta chain) was found in a study of T cell changes during pregnancy in multiple sclerosis (dated by TCRdb to about 2019). In terms of the full investigation: The study examined how the T cell repertoire changed over the course of pregnancy in women with multiple sclerosis.

Receptor libraries were prepared by the immunoSEQ multiplex PCR assay. The table comes from immuneACCESS by way of TCRdb, which keeps in-frame sequences with V and J called. Part of the clones is missing from these tables; in studies checked, under half for an unresolved V gene and the rest for unknown reasons. Counted in this sample were around 66,000 clones; 91% of them appeared once. The ten biggest clones cover approximately 1.4% of the sample. As for this clone: Its target antigen remains unknown. One base away there is no much larger clone; base qualities are not given.

The sample consisted of peripheral blood, taken after pregnancy. The sequence came from a female donor in good health, enrolled as a control in a pregnancy study.

DNA sequence: TGTGCCAGCCAAACCGACAGGGGTTCAACAGATACGCAGTATTTT. This gives the protein CASQTDRGSTDTQYF. The sequence links TRBV2 to TRBJ2-3; a stretch of 8 junction bases matches TRBD1. Trimming accounts for 8 bases at V and 3 bases at J, while the number of junction bases matched to no gene is 10. Including cysteine and phenylalanine, the CDR3 has 15 amino acids. Just CDR3 DNA is preserved here, 45 bases in frame from base 1. CDR1 is given as SNHLY and CDR2 as FYNNEI, both from the germline V gene.